This TCR beta chain stems from a study of cytomegalovirus exposure and HLA in healthy donors (dated by TCRdb to 2016 to 2017). As for the study more broadly: In an earlier analysis of fewer than 750 of the donors, 276 Gb of sequence data and 90 million to 120 million unique TCR beta sequences from 150 million to 200 million T cells were reported. About 280 gigabases of sequencing data and approximately 80 million unique TCR sequences were included in an early release covering around 600 HLA-typed donors. The genetic ancestry cluster associated with self-reported Caucasian donors included roughly 84% of the roughly 400 genotyped donors. The study aimed to test whether signatures of past pathogen exposure could be identified by cataloging public T cell receptors. The study used immunosequencing to profile the T cell repertoires of approximately 690 subjects and linked those repertoires to cytomegalovirus serostatus. Along with the roughly 670-subject first cohort, a separate validation cohort of approximately 110 different subjects was used. High-throughput TCR immunosequencing, statistical association of individual TCRs with disease status, and machine learning were combined to predict cytomegalovirus infection status. In a later analysis, previously published TCR beta repertoires from 670 or so donors were re-analyzed and high-resolution HLA genotyping was added so that TCR occurrence patterns could be studied. The later analysis used no new phenotypic data to find candidate immune exposures, relying instead on TCR beta sequences and their occurrence across donors. To decide whether each TCR beta V gene segment behaved as functional or pseudogenic, an earlier analysis of nearly 600 of the donors relied on high-throughput TCR beta sequencing. Alongside the repertoire data, information on donor age, sex, ethnicity and CMV serostatus was compiled. A later genetic analysis took genome-wide SNP genotypes for about 65% of the 666 donors and used that subset as a discovery cohort. Every repertoire in the discovery cohort had been generated on one and the same sequencing platform. HLA typing included class I and class II loci at four-digit resolution. Typing coverage varied by locus: about 629-630 donors for A, B, C, DRB1 and DQB1; roughly 560 for DQA1; 600 to 610 for DPA1; approximately 450 for DPB1. Roughly five DR-DQ haplotypes were treated as single units for association and clustering because of strong linkage in the cohort. Among a few hundred genotyped donors of the cohort, an average of approximately 250,000 unique TCR beta nucleotide sequences were sequenced per donor, 15% to 20% of them non-productive.

The cohort consisted of approximately 670 healthy bone marrow donors. At the time of sampling, every cohort member was nominally healthy, though immune exposures that went unrecorded were likely present. The donor was CMV seropositive and was included in the group of some 290 seropositive cohort members. A peripheral blood sample was provided by each donor, and peripheral blood mononuclear cells were used for TCR beta sequencing. The Qiagen DNeasy Blood Extraction Kit was used to extract genomic DNA from the blood cell samples. Libraries were prepared through the immunoSEQ multiplex PCR assay. A mixture of 60 forward primers for TCR Vbeta segments and 13 reverse primers for TCR Jbeta segments was used in the multiplex PCR. Amplification of the CDR3 region of rearranged TCR beta genes was performed with a multiplex PCR assay on genomic DNA. On the Illumina HiSeq System, the amplified TCR beta libraries were sequenced as 87-base-pair reads. Regarding the original processing steps: A later analysis tallied around 80 million unique TCR beta chains across the 600 to 700 repertoires, and around 12 million of those chains were shared by two or more donors. Raw reads were error-corrected and collapsed into unique sequences with a nearest-neighbor algorithm that merged closely related sequences to remove PCR and sequencing errors. CDR3 sequences were aligned to IMGT reference sequences to assign V, D and J gene segments. For a sequence to be retained, at least a six-nucleotide match to both a V gene segment and a J gene segment was required. Rearrangements were classified as productive when the CDR3 lacked stop codons and remained in frame with V and J, and all other rearrangements were classified as non-productive. CDR3 was defined according to IMGT convention as the region running from the second conserved V-encoded cysteine to the conserved J-encoded phenylalanine. Sequences without an unambiguous match to a single V gene segment were excluded from the earlier analysis of about 600 of the donors. An earlier analysis of fewer than 750 of the donors called V segments functional above 56.7% productive rearrangements and segregating when the between-donor standard deviation exceeded 5%. A statistical classification framework was built for diagnosing cytomegalovirus status from the catalog of TCR beta chain sequences. In a later analysis, V and J genes were assigned by comparing TCR nucleotide sequences against IMGT/GENE-DB human TR gene sequences. Using the TCRdist pipeline, a later analysis assigned CDR3 sequences along with most-parsimonious VDJ recombination scenarios. In a later analysis, each TCR beta chain was defined by its CDR3 amino acid sequence together with its V-gene family, and reads without a unique V-gene family were excluded. A later analysis removed 450 to 600 highly shared, low-generation-probability nucleotide sequences to deal with suspected cross-contamination and a sequencing artifact. In a later analysis, a clonal expansion index was calculated for each public chain from normalized within-repertoire ranks of inferred template counts. In a later analysis, generation probabilities were computed with a VDJ recombination model fitted to out-of-frame rearrangements, and the resulting probabilities were checked against IGoR. In a later analysis, TCR-TCR, TCR-HLA and TCR-CMV co-occurrence was scored with hypergeometric tests, and a repertoire-size bias correction was applied to TCR pairs. A later analysis estimated false discovery rates by permuting HLA or CMV assignments 20 times. In a later analysis, co-occurring TCRs were grouped with DBSCAN, and TCRdist sequence similarity was added when clustering was performed within HLA-allele-positive subsets. Co-occurrence clustering excluded repertoires with fewer than 30,000 or more than 120,000 public chains, plus five with anomalous nucleotide sharing. TCRdb took over this immuneACCESS table, retaining in-frame rearrangements with V and J assigned. Such tables are incomplete; in checked studies, under half of the missing clones stem from an unresolved V gene, and the remainder is unexplained. For V, J and clone size, that table is used; D and trimming come from the DNA. The sample profile shows 75,000 to 90,000 clones; about 85% of them were found once. Jointly, the top ten make up 6.5% to 9% of the sample.

Results the study describes overall, beyond this receptor: Several of the top co-occurrence clusters appeared to be linked to parvovirus B19, influenza, CMV and Epstein-Barr virus, according to a later analysis. Because the 87-base-pair reads could not distinguish some IMGT-functional V segments, including TRBV6-2 and TRBV6-3, those segments were excluded. A further reported finding was that TCR beta sequences accurately predicted the HLA-A and HLA-B alleles for most subjects in the first cohort. A later analysis found that HLA-associated TCR beta chains were more clonally expanded and had lower generation probabilities than equally common non-associated chains. A later genetic analysis associated a missense DCLRE1C variant with V-gene and J-gene trimming of TCR beta chains, and an independent cohort replicated the association. Sequencing depth was assumed to be roughly uniform across donors in the presence/absence analyses, though that assumption may not hold. When HLA alleles, especially DR and DQ, strongly co-occurred, attributing TCR associations to individual alleles was difficult. In a later analysis, most CMV-associated TCR beta chains were found to appear HLA-restricted, with HLA associations seemingly driven largely by CMV exposure. HLA typing was unavailable for some donors at each locus, so association tests used only the typed subset. A cluster of highly shared sequence variants was judged likely to be a technical artifact of the sequencing pipeline. A later analysis found that TCR association rates varied across HLA loci, with DRB1 alleles showing the most associated TCRs and HLA-C alleles the fewest. Immune exposure information for the cohort was limited to CMV serostatus. In an earlier analysis of approximately 600 of the donors, most TCR beta V segments were observed in productive rearrangements about 90% or about 30% of the time, broadly matching IMGT annotations. The earlier analysis of 587 of the donors excluded over 15 rarely observed V segments, including chromosome 9 orphons, because counts were too low. Across donors, most TCR sequences were observed very rarely, whereas some public TCRs were present in many individuals. Linkage disequilibrium might explain the correlated functional status among segregating V segments, but an unknown experimental factor could not be excluded. In vitro tests confirmed that a few of the cytomegalovirus-associated TCR beta chains recognize cytomegalovirus antigens. A later analysis associated 16,951 TCR beta sequences with specific HLA alleles at a false discovery rate of 0.05. Cytomegalovirus status was reported to be diagnosed by the classifier with high specificity and sensitivity in both the original and validation cohorts. It was suggested by the authors that the approach could potentially be generalized to other disease states and immunological phenotypes. According to a later genetic analysis, donors in an Asian-associated ancestry cluster had fewer N-insertions in productive TCRs than the approximately 700-donor mean. In this cohort, only TCR beta chains were sequenced, and detectable features were limited by the absence of alpha or paired-chain data. A total of 150 to 200 TCR beta chains were listed by the study as associated with cytomegalovirus.

Concerning this clone: Which antigen it targets is not known. No much larger clone is present one base from it, and per-base qualities are unavailable.

CDR1 and CDR2 (SNHLY, FYNNEI) derive from the germline V gene. Between the V and J ends, shortened by 10 bases and 5 bases respectively, the junction contains 8 bases. The CDR3, cysteine through phenylalanine, is 11 amino acids long. Only CDR3 DNA remains: 33 bases, in frame from the first base. What was sequenced was PBMCs. The sequence joins TRBV2 to TRBJ2-2; the D gene remains uncertain. The sequence came from a man aged 35 to 55 in good health and CMV-seropositive. The DNA sequence is TGTGCCACCCACACGACCGGGGAGCTGTTTTTT. It translates as CATHTTGELFF.